Sequencing of this T cell receptor (beta chain) was carried out in a study of blood T cell repertoires in COVID-19. The data were produced by immunoSEQ multiplex PCR, yet TCRdb's version contains in-frame clones alone and is incomplete. The table has over 250,000 clones, 90% seen once. The V gene's germline CDR1 is MDHEN and CDR2 SYDVKM. The CDR3 is made up of 15 amino acids. V gave up 5 bases and J gave up 2 bases; unmatched junction bases: 5. Assignments of participants to cohorts depended upon their own reported clinical history. The sequence derives from a woman aged 25-40 years who had recovered from COVID-19. The chain links TRBV28 to TRBJ2-7; 11 positions match TRBD2. The source material was PBMCs or T cells enriched from blood (not recorded which). This chain's CDR3 is CASSPGTSGTYEQYF. As DNA, the CDR3 is TGTGCCAGCAGTCCCGGGACTAGCGGTACCTACGAGCAGTACTTC.